The present T cell receptor (beta chain) was sequenced within a study of T cell changes during pregnancy in multiple sclerosis. Germline assignment: CDR1 MNHEY and CDR2 SVGAGI. The CDR3 is made up of 16 amino acids. Trimming cost V 0 bases and J 7 bases; bases outside gene matches: 10. Libraries were prepared by immunoSEQ multiplex PCR; TCRdb keeps only in-frame clonotypes and omits some of them. The repertoire holds 100,000 or so clones, with 91% as singletons. Sequenced here: peripheral blood, sampled in the second trimester of pregnancy. The chain couples TRBV6-5 to TRBJ2-7, with 9 bases that match TRBD1. This clonotype was sampled from a female donor with multiple sclerosis, enrolled in a pregnancy study. CDR3 loop: CASSYSAGTGSSEQYF. The CDR3 nucleotides are TGTGCCAGCAGTTACTCCGCCGGGACAGGGAGCAGTGAGCAGTACTTC.